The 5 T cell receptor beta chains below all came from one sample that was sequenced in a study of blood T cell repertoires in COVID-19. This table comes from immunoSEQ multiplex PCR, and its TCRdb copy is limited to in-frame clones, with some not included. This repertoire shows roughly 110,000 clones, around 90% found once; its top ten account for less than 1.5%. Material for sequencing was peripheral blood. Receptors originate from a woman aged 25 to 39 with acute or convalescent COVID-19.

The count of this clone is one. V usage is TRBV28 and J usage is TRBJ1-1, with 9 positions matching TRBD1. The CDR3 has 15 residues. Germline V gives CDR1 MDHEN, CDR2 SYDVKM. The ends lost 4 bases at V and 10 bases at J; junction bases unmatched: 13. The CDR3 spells CASSSNTGGLWVAFF. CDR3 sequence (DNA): TGTGCCAGCAGTTCTAATACAGGGGGCTTATGGGTAGCTTTCTTT.

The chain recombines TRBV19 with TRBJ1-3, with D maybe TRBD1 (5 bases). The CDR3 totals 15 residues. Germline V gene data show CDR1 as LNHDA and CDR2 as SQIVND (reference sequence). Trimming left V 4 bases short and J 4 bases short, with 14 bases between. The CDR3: CASSSPGTHGNTIYF. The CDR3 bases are TGTGCCAGTAGTAGCCCCGGGACTCACGGAAACACCATATATTTT.

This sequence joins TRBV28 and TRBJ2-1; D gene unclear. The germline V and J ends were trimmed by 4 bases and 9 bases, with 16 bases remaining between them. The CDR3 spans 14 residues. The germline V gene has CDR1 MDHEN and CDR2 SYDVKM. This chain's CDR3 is CASSSPSRRSEQFF. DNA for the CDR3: TGTGCCAGCAGTTCCCCCTCCCGACGGAGTGAGCAGTTCTTC.

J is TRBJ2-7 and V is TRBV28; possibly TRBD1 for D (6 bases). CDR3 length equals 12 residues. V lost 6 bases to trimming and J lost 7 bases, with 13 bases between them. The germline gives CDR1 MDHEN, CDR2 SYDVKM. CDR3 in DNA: TGTGCCAGCAGCGGACAGATTATAGAGCAGTACTTC. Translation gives CASSGQIIEQYF.

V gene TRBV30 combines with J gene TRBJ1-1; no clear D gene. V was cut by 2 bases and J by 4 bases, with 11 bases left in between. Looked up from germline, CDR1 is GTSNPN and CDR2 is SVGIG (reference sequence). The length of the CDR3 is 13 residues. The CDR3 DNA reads TGTGCCTGGAGTCGGAGTGGGTTCACTGAAGCTTTCTTT. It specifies CAWSRSGFTEAFF.